These T cell receptor beta chains were read from a single sample in a study of blood T cell repertoires in COVID-19. Data came from immunoSEQ multiplex PCR; TCRdb stores just in-frame clones and leaves some out. The data show 95,000 to 110,000 clones, 91% seen once. Sequenced: peripheral blood. Receptors were obtained from a human donor in a cohort sampled during active COVID-19. Each CDR3 is given with its conserved first and last residue. A D gene is named only where the DNA matches it firmly. Clone size is given for some rows only: seen once, a few or many times, or a class if the clone is expanded.

>TRBJ2-7|-|TRBD2|TRBV27
CASSPSLGGSYEQYF
TGTGCCAGCAGTCCATCCCTGGGGGGGTCCTACGAGCAGTACTTC
>TRBJ1-1|-|TRBD1|TRBV27
CASSVRQGLTEAFF
TGTGCCAGCAGTGTCAGACAGGGACTCACTGAAGCTTTCTTT
>TRBJ2-3|-|-|TRBV5-8
CASSQTATQYF
TGTGCCAGCAGCCAAACAGCTACGCAGTATTTT
>TRBJ2-1|-|TRBD2|TRBV29-1
CSPAPAGGQNEQFF
TGCAGCCCCGCCCCAGCGGGGGGTCAGAATGAGCAGTTCTTC
>TRBJ2-5|-|-|TRBV27
CASSLAGAQETQYF
TGTGCCAGCAGTTTAGCGGGGGCTCAAGAGACCCAGTACTTC
>TRBJ1-5|-|-|TRBV2
CASSEGQDHQPQHF
TGTGCCAGCAGTGAAGGGCAGGATCATCAGCCCCAGCATTTT
>TRBJ1-6|-|TRBD1|TRBV5-1
CASSLGQGVSPLHF
TGCGCCAGCAGCTTGGGACAGGGCGTTTCACCCCTCCACTTT
>TRBJ2-6|-|-|TRBV27
CASRPLVGWAEFSGANVLTF
TGTGCCAGCAGACCACTTGTTGGGTGGGCAGAATTCTCTGGGGCCAACGTCCTGACTTTC
>TRBJ2-3|-|-|TRBV7-2
CASSPLGGLDTQYF
TGTGCCAGCAGCCCACTCGGGGGTTTAGATACGCAGTATTTT
>TRBJ1-6|-|-|TRBV20-1
CSASLTQNSPLHF
TGCAGTGCTAGTTTGACTCAAAATTCACCCCTCCACTTT
>TRBJ1-1|-|-|TRBV2
CASSEGQAISNTEAFF
TGTGCCAGCAGTGAGGGGCAGGCGATCTCGAACACTGAAGCTTTCTTT
>TRBJ1-1|-|-|TRBV3-1/TRBV3-2
CATGIGVSTEAFF
TGTGCCACAGGAATCGGGGTGAGCACTGAAGCTTTCTTT
>TRBJ1-6|-|TRBD1|TRBV5-1
CASSPGQGISPLHF
TGCGCCAGCAGCCCGGGACAGGGAATCTCACCCCTCCACTTT
>TRBJ1-1|-|-|TRBV7-8
CASSLTGMNTEAFF
TGTGCCAGCAGCTTAACAGGGATGAACACTGAAGCTTTCTTT
>TRBJ1-2|-|-|TRBV15
CATSREGWTGGYTF
TGTGCCACCAGCAGAGAGGGTTGGACGGGGGGCTACACCTTC
>TRBJ2-4|once|TRBD2|TRBV6-8
CASSYISWVSSGKGYF
TGTGCCAGCAGTTATATCAGTTGGGTAAGTAGCGGGAAAGGGTACTTC
>TRBJ2-1|-|TRBD2|TRBV7-6
CASSGTSGIWGNEQFF
TGTGCCAGCAGCGGGACTAGCGGGATCTGGGGCAATGAGCAGTTCTTC
>TRBJ2-3|-|-|TRBV13
CASSGDPGVTGRGSDTQYF
TGTGCCAGCAGCGGAGATCCCGGGGTGACAGGGCGGGGATCAGATACGCAGTATTTT
>TRBJ1-2|-|-|TRBV9
CASSVVGGDGYTF
TGTGCCAGCAGCGTAGTTGGGGGCGATGGCTACACCTTC
>TRBJ2-7|-|TRBD2|TRBV7-9
CASSLVAGVLRYEQYF
TGTGCCAGCAGCTTAGTGGCGGGGGTTCTTAGATACGAGCAGTACTTC
>TRBJ2-1|-|TRBD2|TRBV15
CATSRDGLAIHNEQFF
TGTGCCACCAGCAGAGATGGACTAGCGATCCACAATGAGCAGTTCTTC
>TRBJ2-1|-|TRBD1|TRBV6-5
CASVRSDRGQFF
TGTGCCAGCGTTCGCTCTGACAGGGGGCAGTTCTTC
>TRBJ2-3|-|-|TRBV19
CASSTYPSGRRTTDTQYF
TGTGCCAGTAGTACCTATCCCTCTGGGCGGAGGACCACAGATACGCAGTATTTT
>TRBJ1-2|-|-|TRBV5-4
CASSLVAGVGGYTF
TGTGCCAGCAGCTTGGTTGCAGGGGTGGGTGGCTACACCTTC
>TRBJ1-2|-|-|TRBV9
CASSVTSFRDGYTF
TGTGCCAGCAGCGTAACTAGCTTCAGGGATGGCTACACCTTC
>TRBJ2-7|-|-|TRBV11-2
CASSVAFGPLYEQYF
TGTGCCAGCAGCGTAGCCTTCGGTCCACTCTACGAGCAGTACTTC
>TRBJ2-7|-|TRBD2|TRBV4-1
CASSQDGYQRGSEQYF
TGCGCCAGCAGCCAAGACGGTTACCAGCGGGGTAGCGAGCAGTACTTC
>TRBJ1-1|-|TRBD1|TRBV7-9
CASSLTGPTEAFF
TGTGCCAGCAGCCTGACAGGGCCCACTGAAGCTTTCTTT
>TRBJ2-1|-|TRBD1|TRBV6-2/TRBV6-3
CASSYGPGTGGRSHNEQFF
TGTGCCAGCAGTTACGGTCCAGGGACAGGGGGCCGATCACACAATGAGCAGTTCTTC
>TRBJ1-5|-|-|TRBV2
CASSTLTSQAEYSNQPQHF
TGTGCCAGCAGTACCCTTACCAGCCAGGCCGAATATAGCAATCAGCCCCAGCATTTT
>TRBJ2-3|-|TRBD2|TRBV7-2
CASSLLGAGSTDTQYF
TGTGCCAGCAGCTTGTTGGGAGCGGGAAGCACAGATACGCAGTATTTT
>TRBJ2-7|-|-|TRBV18
CASSPLQRPYEQYF
TGTGCCAGCTCACCTTTACAACGTCCCTACGAGCAGTACTTC